This passage covers 10 T cell receptor beta chains from one sample sequenced in a study of blood T cell repertoires in COVID-19. Profiling relied on immunoSEQ multiplex PCR, and the TCRdb table lists in-frame clones only, not all of them. The profile shows more than 350,000 clones, approximately 88% of them singletons. Sample: peripheral blood. Receptors originate from a woman in her twenties or thirties with COVID-19, enrolled during active disease.

The chain recombines TRBV28 with TRBJ1-4; 9 bases match TRBD1. CDR1 MDHEN and CDR2 SYDVKM come from the germline V gene. The V gene end was trimmed by 5 bases and the J gene end by 2 bases; junction bases not matched to a gene: 6. CDR3 length equals 16 residues. The DNA of the CDR3 is TGTGCCAGCAGTACACAGGGGGCGCCGACTAATGAAAAACTGTTTTTT. Its translation: CASSTQGAPTNEKLFF.

V usage is TRBV28 and J usage is TRBJ2-3; 8 positions agree with TRBD2. V shed 5 bases, J shed 5 bases, and the junction held 12 bases outside the gene matches. The CDR3 covers 16 residues. Germline CDR1 is MDHEN and CDR2 is SYDVKM. The CDR3 DNA follows: TGTGCCAGCAGTCCCCCGGCGGGGGGCTCGGGAGATACGCAGTATTTT. Its protein is CASSPPAGGSGDTQYF.

The chain employs TRBV11-2 and TRBJ1-1, with a possible D match to TRBD1 (5 bases). Germline V gene data show CDR1 as SGHAT and CDR2 as FQNNGV. The CDR3 has 19 amino acids. The ends were cut back, 5 bases at V and 4 bases at J, with 29 bases in the middle. CDR3 sequence: CASSDQAYGRRGRGTEAFF. CDR3 coding DNA: TGTGCCAGCAGCGACCAAGCCTACGGCCGAAGGGGTAGGGGCACTGAAGCTTTCTTT.

The DNA for the CDR3 is TGCGCCAGCAGCCAAGACCCCGCGAACACCGGGGAGCTGTTTTTT. This gives the protein CASSQDPANTGELFF. The chain joins TRBV4-3 to TRBJ2-2; no clear D. This CDR3 is 15 amino acids long. Germline V gene sequence: CDR1 LGHNA, CDR2 YSLEER. V lost 0 bases to trimming and J lost 0 bases, with 5 bases between them.

The chain employs TRBV2 and TRBJ2-1; D is uncertain. Per the germline V gene, CDR1 is SNHLY and CDR2 is FYNNEI. Trimming left V 10 bases short and J 2 bases short, with 9 bases between. The CDR3 totals 12 residues. This CDR3 is CAISRTYNEQFF. The CDR3 bases are TGTGCCATCAGCAGGACCTACAATGAGCAGTTCTTC.

This clone has only one observation. The CDR3 is CASSPRGGINEQFF. The CDR3 region has the DNA TGCGCCAGCAGCCCCCGGGGAGGGATCAATGAGCAGTTCTTC. The chain recombines TRBV4-1 with TRBJ2-1, with 7 bases that match TRBD2. The CDR3 spans 14 residues. The V segment lost 4 bases and the J segment 6 bases; nucleotides outside the gene matches: 6. The germline V gene encodes CDR1 MGHRA and CDR2 YSYEKL.

This chain uses TRBV15 with TRBJ2-6; 8 nucleotides match TRBD2. Germline V gene sequence: CDR1 LNHNV, CDR2 YYDKDF (reference sequence). There are 20 residues in the CDR3. The J segment lost 0 bases and the V segment lost 6 bases, leaving 16 bases of the junction unmatched. CDR3 protein: CATSLSHGGGKSSGANVLTF. DNA of the CDR3: TGTGCCACCAGTCTCTCCCACGGCGGGGGGAAGAGCTCTGGGGCCAACGTCCTGACTTTC.

This CDR3 reads CASSQTGTNEKLFF. CDR3 DNA sequence: TGCGCCAGCAGCCAGACAGGCACTAATGAAAAACTGTTTTTT. V and J are TRBV5-1 and TRBJ1-4, with TRBD1 as a possible D gene (6 bases). The CDR3 sequence is 14 residues long. V was pared by 4 bases and J by 2 bases, with 9 bases between. Germline V gene sequence: CDR1 SGHRS, CDR2 YFSETQ.

The chain has TRBV2 and TRBJ1-3; a possible D gene is TRBD1 (6 bases). V lost 3 bases and J 4 bases, leaving 10 bases between the germline ends. Germline V gene data show CDR1 as SNHLY and CDR2 as FYNNEI. This CDR3 is built from 14 residues. CDR3 sequence (DNA): TGTGCCAGCAGTGAGCAGGGGACCGGAAACACCATATATTTT. Encoded protein: CASSEQGTGNTIYF.

The chain recombines TRBV2 with TRBJ2-1, with 13 bases aligning to TRBD2. The germline CDR1 and CDR2 sequences are SNHLY and FYNNEI. V was clipped by 4 bases and J by 0 bases; unmatched bases: 6. This CDR3 is built from 18 residues. CDR3 nucleotides: TGTGCCAGCAGTGCGGGACTAGCGGGGCGTAGCTCCTACAATGAGCAGTTCTTC. Its translation is CASSAGLAGRSSYNEQFF.